The 24 T cell receptor beta chains below all came from one sample that was sequenced in a study of blood T cell repertoires in COVID-19. Assay used: immunoSEQ multiplex PCR; TCRdb lists only in-frame clones, some missing. The sample contains about 160,000 clones, about 81% of which appear only once. Sequencing was done on a sample of peripheral blood. These receptors all stem from a man in his fifties or sixties with active or convalescent COVID-19.

The rearrangement joins TRBV24-1 to TRBJ2-7; 11 positions agree with TRBD1. CDR3 size: 18 residues. With 1 base clipped from V and 2 bases from J, the junction kept 9 bases outside the gene matches. The germline CDR1 and CDR2 sequences are KGHDR and SFDVKD. CDR3 amino acids: CATSDLRGTGGKTYEQYF. CDR3 bases: TGTGCCACCAGTGATTTAAGGGGGACAGGGGGGAAGACCTACGAGCAGTACTTC.

This clone has just a few counts. The chain uses TRBV7-2 and TRBJ2-3; 10 bases line up with TRBD1. The germline V gene has CDR1 SGHTA and CDR2 FQGNSA. The CDR3 covers 16 residues. V was pared by 1 base and J by 0 bases, with 1 base of the junction left unmatched. For the CDR3, the DNA is TGTGCCAGCAGCTTAGGACAGGGGGCTAGCACAGATACGCAGTATTTT. Its protein is CASSLGQGASTDTQYF.

The chain employs TRBV7-2 and TRBJ2-2; no firm D call. Germline V gene sequence: CDR1 SGHTA, CDR2 FQGNSA. This CDR3 has 15 residues. Trimming took off 2 bases at V and 6 bases at J, with 13 bases between the two ends. CDR3 residues: CASSLMPGSAGELFF. For the CDR3, the DNA is TGTGCCAGCAGCTTAATGCCCGGGTCGGCCGGGGAGCTGTTTTTT.

V gene TRBV7-6 combines with J gene TRBJ2-3; tentatively, D is TRBD2 (5 bases). The CDR3 is made up of 12 amino acids. The germline CDR1 and CDR2 sequences are SGHVS and FNYEAQ. V shed 5 bases and J shed 5 bases, with 8 bases lying between them. The CDR3 loop reads CASSPEGDTQYF. The CDR3 bases are TGTGCCAGCAGCCCCGAGGGAGATACGCAGTATTTT.

This chain links TRBV11-2 with TRBJ2-7; TRBD2 is a possible D gene (7 bases). V lost 4 bases, J lost 4 bases, and 17 bases lay in between. The length of the CDR3 is 15 residues. From germline, CDR1 is SGHAT and CDR2 FQNNGV. This CDR3 reads CASSWDTGGEYEQYF. CDR3 in DNA: TGTGCCAGCAGCTGGGACACGGGGGGAGAGTACGAGCAGTACTTC.

This chain joins TRBV27 and TRBJ2-7, with 8 positions matching TRBD1. Germline assignment: CDR1 MNHEY and CDR2 SMNVEV (reference sequence). CDR3 length: 15 amino acids. V lost 5 bases, J lost 0 bases, and 6 bases stayed unmatched. The CDR3 region is CASSRGQGSSYEQYF. CDR3 DNA: TGTGCCAGCAGTCGCGGACAGGGTAGCTCCTACGAGCAGTACTTC.

The CDR3 sequence: CASSLSTGIIRNQPQHF. In DNA, the CDR3 is TGTGCCAGCAGTTTATCTACAGGGATCATCAGGAATCAGCCCCAGCATTTT. The rearrangement uses TRBV28 and TRBJ1-5; the D gene is possibly TRBD1 (6 bases). Per germline, CDR1 MDHEN and CDR2 SYDVKM. The CDR3 runs to 17 residues. Trimming stripped 1 base from V and 4 bases from J, with 17 bases between. The full variable domain, with the rest looked up from reference TRBV28 and TRBJ1-5, is DVKVTQSSRYLVKRTGEKVFLECVQDMDHENMFWYRQDPGLGLRLIYFSYDVKMKEKGDIPEGYSVSREKKERFSLILESASTNQTSMYLCASSLSTGIIRNQPQHFGDGTRLSIL.

Of note for this clone: The same CDR3 arises from other DNA sequences in this sample as well. This chain joins TRBV15 and TRBJ2-1; TRBD1 agrees at 8 bases. The V and J ends lost 1 base and 2 bases, in that order; junction bases with no gene match: 4. The CDR3 has 16 residues. The germline CDR1 and CDR2 sequences are LNHNV and YYDKDF (reference sequence). As DNA, the CDR3 is TGTGCCACCAGCAGAGGGGGGACAGGTCCCTACAATGAGCAGTTCTTC. Translation: CATSRGGTGPYNEQFF.

The sample holds a few counts of this clone. The CDR3, as DNA: TGTGCCAGCAGCCCACGCGGGCCCGGGGCCAACGTCCTGACTTTC. Translating it yields CASSPRGPGANVLTF. This rearrangement joins TRBV6-4 to TRBJ2-6; D is possibly TRBD2 (5 bases). Trimming pared 6 bases from V and 4 bases from J, leaving 13 bases between. Germline assignment: CDR1 MRHNA and CDR2 SNTAGT. The CDR3 runs 15 residues.

The rearrangement joins TRBV11-2 to TRBJ2-3; 7 bases fit TRBD2. CDR3 length: 17 residues. CDR1 is SGHAT, CDR2 FQNNGV, per germline. V shed 5 bases and J 3 bases; nucleotides not matched to a gene: 14. CDR3 in amino acids: CASSPGAASGGTDTQYF. CDR3 DNA sequence: TGTGCCAGCAGCCCGGGAGCAGCTAGCGGCGGGACAGATACGCAGTATTTT. Filled out from reference TRBV11-2 and TRBJ2-3, the complete variable domain reads EAGVAQSPRYKIIEKRQSVAFWCNPISGHATLYWYQQILGQGPKLLIQFQNNGVVDDSQLPKDRFSAERLKGVDSTLKIQPAKLEDSAVYLCASSPGAASGGTDTQYFGPGTRLTVL.

The chain links TRBV5-1 to TRBJ2-7; 7 bases map to TRBD1. CDR3 length equals 14 residues. The V gene's germline CDR1 is SGHRS and CDR2 YFSETQ. V shed 4 bases and J 2 bases; nucleotides not matched to a gene: 6. The CDR3 loop is CASSLWTGAYEQYF. CDR3 DNA sequence: TGCGCCAGCAGCCTATGGACAGGAGCCTACGAGCAGTACTTC.

This chain links TRBV5-1 with TRBJ2-2, with 9 bases aligning to TRBD1. Per germline, CDR1 SGHRS and CDR2 YFSETQ. V lost 4 bases, J lost 7 bases, and 8 bases stayed unmatched. The CDR3 contains 15 residues. The CDR3 bases are TGCGCCAGCAGCGCGGGACAGGGAGCGATCGGGGAGCTGTTTTTT. It is translated as CASSAGQGAIGELFF.

This chain joins TRBV11-3 and TRBJ2-3; 7 bases are a match to TRBD2. V shed 5 bases, J shed 6 bases, and the junction held 8 bases outside the gene matches. The length of the CDR3 is 14 residues. Germline CDR1 is SGHNT and CDR2 is YENEEA. The CDR3 sequence is CASSTSAAVDTQYF. The CDR3 DNA follows: TGTGCCAGCAGCACTAGCGCTGCTGTGGATACGCAGTATTTT.

The CDR3 here is CASSRHPEVPQHF. In DNA, the CDR3 is TGTGCCAGCAGTAGACACCCGGAAGTGCCCCAGCATTTT. The V gene is TRBV6-5, the J gene TRBJ1-5, with D hard to call. The CDR3 contains 13 residues. CDR1 and CDR2 from the germline V gene are MNHEY and SVGAGI. V was trimmed by 5 bases and J by 9 bases, leaving 14 bases between them.

The chain recombines TRBV21-1 with TRBJ1-2; TRBD1 was called by the table and not checked on the DNA. TRBV21-1 is described as a pseudogene. This CDR3 is built from 18 residues. CDR3 loop: CASSKGTGGAVVDYGYTF. The CDR3 DNA follows: TGTGCCAGCAGCAAAGGGACAGGGGGCGCCGTCGTGGACTATGGCTACACCTTC.

The sample holds one count of this clone. This chain joins TRBV7-9 and TRBJ1-2; 9 bases fit TRBD1. This CDR3 region has 17 residues. Germline V gene lookup returns CDR1 SEHNR and CDR2 FQNEAQ (reference sequence). With 4 bases clipped from V and 2 bases from J, the junction kept 11 bases outside the gene matches. The DNA of the CDR3 is TGTGCCAGCAGCTCCCCTGGGACAGGGAAACAAAACTATGGCTACACCTTC. This gives the protein CASSSPGTGKQNYGYTF.

The chain combines TRBV10-3 with TRBJ2-7; TRBD1 is a possible D gene (5 bases). The CDR3 runs to 15 residues. CDR1 and CDR2 from the germline V gene are ENHRY and SYGVKD. Trimming cost V 0 bases and J 2 bases, with 11 bases left between them. As DNA, the CDR3 is TGTGCCATCAGTGAGTCTAACCAGGGAACCTACGAGCAGTACTTC. Amino acid sequence: CAISESNQGTYEQYF.

The chain is built from TRBV6-5 and TRBJ2-3; D is possibly TRBD1 (5 bases). This CDR3 is 15 amino acids long. Trimming removed 8 bases from V and 2 bases from J, with 17 bases in between. Germline loops: CDR1 MNHEY, CDR2 SVGAGI. CDR3 DNA: TGTGCCAGCGGGGTGGGGCCTACCGACACAGATACGCAGTATTTT. Translation: CASGVGPTDTDTQYF.

V gene TRBV12-3 or TRBV12-4 combines with J gene TRBJ2-2, with 8 nucleotides matching TRBD1. The CDR3 spans 13 residues. V lost 7 bases and J lost 6; bases outside the gene matches: 4. CDR3 in amino acids: CASIAGGSGELFF. CDR3 in DNA: TGTGCCAGCATAGCAGGGGGCTCCGGGGAGCTGTTTTTT.

The rearrangement joins TRBV11-3 to TRBJ2-1; D is unresolved. Germline assignment: CDR1 SGHNT and CDR2 YENEEA. V was cut by 5 bases and J by 8 bases, with 10 bases left in between. The length of the CDR3 is 12 residues. CDR3 in DNA: TGTGCCAGCAGCACGTCCCGGGATGAGCAGTTCTTC. Its translation: CASSTSRDEQFF. Full variable domain (remainder filled in from reference TRBV11-3 and TRBJ2-1): EAGVVQSPRYKIIEKKQPVAFWCNPISGHNTLYWYLQNLGQGPELLIRYENEEAVDDSQLPKDRFSAERLKGVDSTLKIQPAELGDSAVYLCASSTSRDEQFFGPGTRLTVL.

This chain uses TRBV29-1 with TRBJ2-5; tentative D call: TRBD1 (6 bases). Trimming stripped 7 bases from V and 5 bases from J, with 17 bases between. Germline V gene data show CDR1 as SQVTM and CDR2 as ANQGSEA. The CDR3 runs 13 residues. CDR3 sequence: CSATTGLEETQYF. The CDR3 DNA reads TGCAGCGCCACTACAGGGCTGGAGGAGACCCAGTACTTC. The variable domain in full, with the rest retrieved from reference TRBV29-1 and TRBJ2-5, is SAVISQKPSRDICQRGTSLTIQCQVDSQVTMMFWYRQQPGQSLTLIATANQGSEATYESGFVIDKFPISRPNLTFSTLTVSNMSPEDSSIYLCSATTGLEETQYFGPGTRLLVL.

The chain combines TRBV6-5 with TRBJ2-4; 7 bases line up with TRBD1. The V gene's germline CDR1 is MNHEY and CDR2 SVGAGI. V shed 5 bases, J shed 0 bases, and the junction held 1 base outside the gene matches. The CDR3 has 14 residues. The CDR3 is CASSRGPAKNIQYF. The CDR3 coding sequence is TGTGCCAGCAGTAGGGGGCCAGCCAAAAACATTCAGTACTTC.

The V gene is TRBV4-1, the J gene TRBJ2-5; 7 positions agree with TRBD1. V lost 4 bases, J lost 2 bases, and 7 bases stayed unmatched. This CDR3 has 15 amino acids. Germline values: CDR1 MGHRA, CDR2 YSYEKL. The CDR3 loop is CASSLTQGVQETQYF. The CDR3, as DNA: TGCGCCAGCAGCCTTACCCAGGGGGTGCAAGAGACCCAGTACTTC.

V usage is TRBV3-1 (or the pseudogene TRBV3-2) and J usage is TRBJ1-6; possible D gene TRBD1, 5 bases. CDR1 is LGHDT and CDR2 is YNNKEL in the germline V gene (reference sequence). Trimming stripped 5 bases from V and 9 bases from J, with 17 bases between. The CDR3 is made up of 15 amino acids. The DNA of the CDR3 is TGTGCCAGCAGCTCGCTCGGGGGGGTGGGTTCACCCCTCCACTTT. This sequence encodes CASSSLGGVGSPLHF.